The 19 T cell receptor beta chains reported below all come from one sample, sequenced in a study of cytomegalovirus exposure and HLA in healthy donors. Assay: immunoSEQ multiplex PCR; the TCRdb copy retains only in-frame clones and omits some. This sample has tens of thousands of clones, with 90% to 95% found just once. Sequenced sample: PBMCs. Every receptor here comes from a woman aged 25 to 39 in good health and CMV-seropositive.

The rearrangement uses TRBV10-3 and TRBJ1-2, with 7 bases lining up with TRBD1. The germline V gene encodes CDR1 ENHRY and CDR2 SYGVKD. The V gene end was trimmed by 8 bases and the J gene end by 0 bases; junction bases not matched to a gene: 12. The length of the CDR3 is 16 residues. The CDR3 spells CAISRDSGRSNYGYTF. CDR3 DNA: TGTGCCATCTCCCGGGACAGCGGACGCTCTAACTATGGCTACACCTTC.

The rearrangement links TRBV5-4 to TRBJ2-4, with 13 bases lining up with TRBD2. Unmatched junction bases numbered 2, after V lost 3 bases and J lost 2 bases. In germline, CDR1 is SGHNT, CDR2 YYREEE (reference sequence). This CDR3 comprises 16 residues. Here the CDR3 reads CASSSGLAGTKNIQYF. The CDR3 coding sequence is TGTGCCAGCAGCTCGGGACTAGCGGGAACCAAAAACATTCAGTACTTC.

This chain uses TRBV2 with TRBJ1-2, with 8 bases lining up with TRBD1. The CDR3 is 16 residues long. J gave up 7 bases and V 6 bases, and 16 bases lay outside the gene matches. Germline CDR1 reads SNHLY; CDR2 reads FYNNEI. CDR3 in DNA: TGTGCCAGCAGGCCCGGGACAGGTGTCTCTATAGGTGGCTACACCTTC. Translated, it gives CASRPGTGVSIGGYTF.

This clone was recorded once. This rearrangement joins TRBV23-1 to TRBJ1-3; D not certain. TRBV23-1 is filed as an ORF, its function uncertain. V lost 0 bases and J lost 8, with 8 bases in between. The CDR3 loop spans 13 amino acids. CDR3 sequence reads: CASSQSPGDTIYF. CDR3 nucleotide sequence: TGCGCCAGCAGTCAATCGCCCGGGGACACCATATATTTT.

The V and J genes are TRBV28 and TRBJ2-7; 9 bases map to TRBD1. The V gene end was trimmed by 5 bases and the J gene end by 0 bases; junction bases not matched to a gene: 5. Germline values: CDR1 MDHEN, CDR2 SYDVKM. The CDR3 extends over 15 amino acids. CDR3 nucleotides: TGTGCCAGCAGTGAACCGGGACAGGGCTCCTACGAGCAGTACTTC. Amino acid sequence: CASSEPGQGSYEQYF.

J is TRBJ2-1 and V is TRBV4-3; no clear D gene. Between the trimmed V and J ends, which lost 0 bases and 2 bases, there was a span of 8 bases. Germline V gene lookup returns CDR1 LGHNA and CDR2 YSLEER. This CDR3 comprises 15 residues. CDR3 residues: CASSQDPSTYNEQFF. CDR3 sequence (DNA): TGCGCCAGCAGCCAAGATCCGTCTACCTACAATGAGCAGTTCTTC.

In DNA form, the CDR3 reads TGTGCCAGCAGTGAGCAAATACGGGGGAATGAGCAGTTCTTC. The encoded protein is CASSEQIRGNEQFF. This sequence joins TRBV25-1 and TRBJ2-1; perhaps TRBD2 as D (6 bases). The germline V gene encodes CDR1 MGHDK and CDR2 SYGVNS. With 3 bases removed from V and 7 bases from J, the gap between germline ends came to 13 bases. The CDR3 has 14 amino acids.

The chain uses TRBV5-5 and TRBJ2-5, with 7 bases aligning to TRBD2. Germline V gives CDR1 SGHKS, CDR2 YYEKEE (reference sequence). Losses at the gene ends were 3 bases for V and 0 bases for J; bases not matched to a gene: 11. This CDR3 is built from 17 residues. CDR3 residues: CASSWRAGRGDQETQYF. As DNA, the CDR3 is TGTGCCAGCAGCTGGAGGGCCGGTCGGGGGGACCAAGAGACCCAGTACTTC.

J is TRBJ2-2 and V is TRBV10-2; TRBD2 matches 13 bases. Germline V gene data show CDR1 as WSHSY and CDR2 as SAAADI. This CDR3 is 18 amino acids long. V lost 5 bases, J lost 4 bases, and 10 bases stayed unmatched. The CDR3 region is CASSPQIGLAGVTGELFF. The CDR3 DNA is TGCGCCAGCAGTCCACAGATCGGACTAGCGGGAGTCACCGGGGAGCTGTTTTTT.

The genes are TRBV27 and TRBJ2-5, with a tentative D call TRBD1 (6 bases). Per the germline V gene, CDR1 is MNHEY and CDR2 is SMNVEV (reference sequence). The ends were cut back, 1 base at V and 2 bases at J, with 11 bases in the middle. This CDR3 region has 15 residues. The CDR3 nucleotides are TGTGCCAGCAGTTTATACAGGGCTACTCAAGAGACCCAGTACTTC. Translating it yields CASSLYRATQETQYF.

This chain links TRBV6-5 with TRBJ2-3, with no clear D. The CDR3 has 13 residues. V was cut by 6 bases and J by 1 base, with 8 bases left in between. Germline assignment: CDR1 MNHEY and CDR2 SVGAGI. CDR3 region: CASRPSGTDTQYF. The CDR3 DNA follows: TGTGCCAGCAGGCCCAGTGGCACAGATACGCAGTATTTT.

This sequence joins TRBV10-3 and TRBJ2-1; the D gene is possibly TRBD2 (7 bases). The V gene's germline CDR1 is ENHRY and CDR2 SYGVKD. Trimming cost V 7 bases and J 10 bases, with 23 bases left between them. This CDR3 is built from 15 residues. The CDR3 protein is CAINSGGPSKYEQFF. In DNA form, the CDR3 reads TGTGCCATCAATTCGGGGGGCCCTTCAAAATACGAGCAGTTCTTC.

The chain combines TRBV4-3 with TRBJ2-1, with a possible D match to TRBD1 (7 bases). Trimming stripped 4 bases from V and 4 bases from J, with 14 bases between. Germline CDR1 and CDR2: LGHNA and YSLEER. The CDR3 consists of 15 residues. The chain's CDR3 is CASSLSAGGYNEQFF. CDR3 nucleotide sequence: TGCGCCAGCAGCCTGTCAGCAGGGGGGTACAATGAGCAGTTCTTC.

This sequence joins TRBV6-4 and TRBJ1-1; 7 bases are a match to TRBD1. V shed 5 bases and J 5 bases; nucleotides not matched to a gene: 8. Germline values: CDR1 MRHNA, CDR2 SNTAGT. CDR3 length: 14 amino acids. CDR3 coding DNA: TGTGCCAGCAGTTGGGGACAGCCTCTTACTGAAGCTTTCTTT. This translates into CASSWGQPLTEAFF.

V and J are TRBV9 and TRBJ2-6; TRBD1 agrees at 11 bases. Germline-derived CDR1 and CDR2 are SGDLS and YYNGEE. V was pared by 3 bases and J by 4 bases, with 6 bases of the junction left unmatched. The CDR3 contains 17 residues. The CDR3 DNA reads TGTGCCAGCAGCGCCAGGACAGGGGGCCTGGGGGCCAACGTCCTGACTTTC. Its protein is CASSARTGGLGANVLTF.

The chain joins TRBV15 to TRBJ2-1; 10 bases are a match to TRBD2. Looked up from germline, CDR1 is LNHNV and CDR2 is YYDKDF (reference sequence). This CDR3 comprises 16 residues. Trimming cost V 3 bases and J 5 bases; bases outside gene matches: 7. The CDR3 sequence: CATSRGGGLANNEQFF. For the CDR3, the DNA is TGTGCCACCAGCAGGGGAGGGGGACTAGCGAACAATGAGCAGTTCTTC.

Comment on this clone: The sample carries other DNA sequences with the same CDR3. The rearrangement uses TRBV18 and TRBJ1-1; a weak D match, TRBD1 (6 bases). This CDR3 region has 13 residues. With 6 bases removed from V and 1 base from J, the gap between germline ends came to 9 bases. The germline V gene encodes CDR1 KGHSH and CDR2 LQKENI. The CDR3 region has the DNA TGTGCCAGCTCCCGGGGACAGAACACTGAAGCTTTCTTT. Translation: CASSRGQNTEAFF.

V gene TRBV18 combines with J gene TRBJ2-1, with 10 bases lining up with TRBD2. This CDR3 spans 16 amino acids. J was trimmed by 8 bases and V by 2 bases; bases with no gene match: 9. The germline V gene has CDR1 KGHSH and CDR2 LQKENI. DNA for the CDR3: TGTGCCAGCTCACCATTGTCTAGCGGGAGAGACCATGAGCAGTTCTTC. This sequence encodes CASSPLSSGRDHEQFF.

J is TRBJ2-5 and V is TRBV20-1; D not certain. Germline lookup yields CDR1 DFQATT and CDR2 SNEGSKA (reference sequence). V lost 5 bases and J 3 bases, leaving 4 bases between the germline ends. The CDR3 is 10 residues long. The CDR3, as DNA: TGCAGTGCTGTCGAAGAGACCCAGTACTTC. Translation gives CSAVEETQYF.